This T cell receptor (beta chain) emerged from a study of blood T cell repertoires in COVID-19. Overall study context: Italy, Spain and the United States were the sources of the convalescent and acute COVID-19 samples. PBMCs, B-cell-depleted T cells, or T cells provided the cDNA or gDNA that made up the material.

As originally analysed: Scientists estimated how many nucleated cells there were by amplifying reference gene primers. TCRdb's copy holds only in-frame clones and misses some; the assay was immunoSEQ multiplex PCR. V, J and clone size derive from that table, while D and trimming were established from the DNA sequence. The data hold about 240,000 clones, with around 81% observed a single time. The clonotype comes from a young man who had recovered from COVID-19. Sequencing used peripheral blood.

The DNA of the CDR3 is TGTGCCAGCAGTGGGGGGTTTTTTTCACCCCTCCACTTT. The encoded protein is CASSGGFFSPLHF. The rearrangement uses TRBV27 and TRBJ1-6, with a tentative D call TRBD1 (5 bases). Germline V gene data show CDR1 as MNHEY and CDR2 as SMNVEV (reference sequence). CDR3 length: 13 amino acids. V was shortened by 5 bases and J by 9 bases, with 11 bases between the two germline ends.